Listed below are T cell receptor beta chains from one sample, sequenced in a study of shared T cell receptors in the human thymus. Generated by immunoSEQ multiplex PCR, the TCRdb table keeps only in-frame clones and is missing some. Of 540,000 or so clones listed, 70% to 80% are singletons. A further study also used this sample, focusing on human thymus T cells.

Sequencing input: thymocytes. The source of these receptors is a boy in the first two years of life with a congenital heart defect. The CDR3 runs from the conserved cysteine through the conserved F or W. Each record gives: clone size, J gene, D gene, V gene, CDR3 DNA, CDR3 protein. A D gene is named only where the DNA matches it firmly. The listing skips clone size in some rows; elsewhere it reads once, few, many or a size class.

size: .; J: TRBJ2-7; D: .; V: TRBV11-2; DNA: TGTGCCAGCAGCTTAGTACGCGTACTGTCCCACGAGCAGTACTTC; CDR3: CASSLVRVLSHEQYF
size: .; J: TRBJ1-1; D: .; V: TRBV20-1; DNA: TGCAGTGCTAGAGGGGGGGGAGAAGCTTTCTTT; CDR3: CSARGGGEAFF
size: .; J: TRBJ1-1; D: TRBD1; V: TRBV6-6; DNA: TGTGCCAGCGCCCGGGGACAGTTGAACACTGAAGCTTTCTTT; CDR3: CASARGQLNTEAFF
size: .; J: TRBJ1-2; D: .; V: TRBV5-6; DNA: TGTGCCAGCAGCTTCAGGGGCGGCTATGGCTACACCTTC; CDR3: CASSFRGGYGYTF
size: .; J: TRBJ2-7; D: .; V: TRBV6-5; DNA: TGTGCCAGCAGTTCGAGTTCAACCTACGAGCAGTACTTC; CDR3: CASSSSSTYEQYF
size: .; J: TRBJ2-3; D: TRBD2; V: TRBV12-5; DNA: TGTGCTAGTGGTTTTTATCCTAGCGGGATACCTTTTACGCAGTATTTT; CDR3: CASGFYPSGIPFTQYF
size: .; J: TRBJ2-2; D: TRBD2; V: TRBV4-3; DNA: TGCGCCAGCAGGGGTAGAGGACTAGCGGGAGGTACCGGGGAGCTGTTTTTT; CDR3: CASRGRGLAGGTGELFF
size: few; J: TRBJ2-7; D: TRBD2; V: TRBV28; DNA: TGTGCCAGCAGGCGGACTAGCGGGAACCAGTACTTC; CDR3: CASRRTSGNQYF
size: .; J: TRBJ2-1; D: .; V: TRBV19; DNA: TGTGCCAGTAGTCCCGCCGGGAGCTCCTACAATGAGCAGTTCTTC; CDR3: CASSPAGSSYNEQFF
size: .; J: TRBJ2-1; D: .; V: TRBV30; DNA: TGTGCCTGGAGTCCCCGGACACAGAACAATGAGCAGTTCTTC; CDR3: CAWSPRTQNNEQFF
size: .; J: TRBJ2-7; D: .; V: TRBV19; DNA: TGTGCCAGTAGTCCCCGGGACACAGCCTCGGAGCAGTACTTC; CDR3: CASSPRDTASEQYF
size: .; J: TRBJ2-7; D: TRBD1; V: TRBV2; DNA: TGTGCCAGGAATGACAGGGAAGGGAACTACGAGCAGTACTTC; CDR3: CARNDREGNYEQYF
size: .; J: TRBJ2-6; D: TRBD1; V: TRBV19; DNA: TGTGCCAGTAGTCCAGAACCTGACAGGGATAGCTCTGGGGCCAACGTCCTGACTTTC; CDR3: CASSPEPDRDSSGANVLTF
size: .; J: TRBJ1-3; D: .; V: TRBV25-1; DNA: TGTGCCAGCAGGGGGGGACCCTCACCCTCTGGAAACACCATATATTTT; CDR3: CASRGGPSPSGNTIYF
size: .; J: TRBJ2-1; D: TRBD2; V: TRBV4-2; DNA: TGTGCCAGCAGCCAGGAGATACTAGCGACGGCTTACAATGAGCAGTTCTTC; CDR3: CASSQEILATAYNEQFF
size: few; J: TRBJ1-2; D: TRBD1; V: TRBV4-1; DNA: TGCGCCAGCAGCAAGGGGGCTGGGCATGGCTACACCTTC; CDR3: CASSKGAGHGYTF
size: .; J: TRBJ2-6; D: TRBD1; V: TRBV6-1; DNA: TGTGCCAGCAGCGAAGACAGGGCGTCCGCCGGGGCCAACGTCCTGACTTTC; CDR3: CASSEDRASAGANVLTF
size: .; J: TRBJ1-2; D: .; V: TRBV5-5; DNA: TGTGCCAGCAGCTTGGGGGAGGGGTCCCAGTCAAAATTTGGCTACACCTTC; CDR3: CASSLGEGSQSKFGYTF
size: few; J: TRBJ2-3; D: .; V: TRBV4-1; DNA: TGCGCCAGCAGCCAAGTTAGGCCGGGGCGTCGGGAGTGGCCAGATACGCAGTATTTT; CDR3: CASSQVRPGRREWPDTQYF
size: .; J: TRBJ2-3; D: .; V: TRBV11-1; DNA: TGTGCCAGCAGCGCGGGCCTCCCCCGTCCAGCAGATACGCAGTATTTT; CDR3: CASSAGLPRPADTQYF
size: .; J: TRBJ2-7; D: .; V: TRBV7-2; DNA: TGTGCCAGCAGCTTAGCGCCTAGCGACGAGCAGTACTTC; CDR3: CASSLAPSDEQYF
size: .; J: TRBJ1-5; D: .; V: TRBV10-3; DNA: TGTGCCATCAGTGAGCAGCGGGGTCAGCCCCAGCATTTT; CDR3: CAISEQRGQPQHF
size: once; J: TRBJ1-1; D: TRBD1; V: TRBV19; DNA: TGTGCCAGTAGTGCCTCGGGACAGGTTCTTATCATGAACACTGAAGCTTTCTTT; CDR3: CASSASGQVLIMNTEAFF
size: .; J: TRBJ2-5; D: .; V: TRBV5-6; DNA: TGTGCCAGCAGCACCGGACAGAAGCAACAAGAGACCCAGTACTTC; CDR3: CASSTGQKQQETQYF
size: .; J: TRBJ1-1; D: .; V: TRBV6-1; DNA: TGTGCCAGCAGTACGTTGGACAGCGGGAACACTGAAGCTTTCTTT; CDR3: CASSTLDSGNTEAFF
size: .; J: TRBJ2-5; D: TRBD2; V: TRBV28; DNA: TGTGCCAGCAGTTCAACTAGCGGGAGGGGGGAGACCCAGTACTTC; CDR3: CASSSTSGRGETQYF
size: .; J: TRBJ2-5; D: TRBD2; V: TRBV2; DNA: TGTGCCAGCCATCCGGGGGGTGCAGAGACCCAGTACTTC; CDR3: CASHPGGAETQYF
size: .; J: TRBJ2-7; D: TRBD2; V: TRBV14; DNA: TGTGCCAGCAGCCCTAAGGGGTGGCGGGAGAAATCGGCCGAGCAGTACTTC; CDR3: CASSPKGWREKSAEQYF
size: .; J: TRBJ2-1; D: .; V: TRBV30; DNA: TGTGCCTGGAACGTATCGATCGGGAATGAGCAGTTCTTC; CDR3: CAWNVSIGNEQFF
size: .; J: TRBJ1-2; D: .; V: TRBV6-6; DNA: TGTGCCAGCAGTGCCGAACAGATGCTCTATGGCTACACCTTC; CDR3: CASSAEQMLYGYTF
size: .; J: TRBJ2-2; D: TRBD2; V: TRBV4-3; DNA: TGCGCCAGCAGCCAAGAGGGGACTAGTCAAAGGGAGCTGTTTTTT; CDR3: CASSQEGTSQRELFF
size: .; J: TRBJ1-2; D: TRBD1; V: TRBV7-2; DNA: TGTGCCAGCAGCTTAGCGTTTTGGGACAGGACCTATGGCTACACCTTC; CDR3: CASSLAFWDRTYGYTF
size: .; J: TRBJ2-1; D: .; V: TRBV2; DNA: TGTGCCATCCAAACTAGGTTTCCCCATGAGCAGTTCTTC; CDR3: CAIQTRFPHEQFF
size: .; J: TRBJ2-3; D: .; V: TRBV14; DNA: TGTGCCAGCAGCCAATCCCTAAGGGCAGGGGGGAGCACAGATACGCAGTATTTT; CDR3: CASSQSLRAGGSTDTQYF
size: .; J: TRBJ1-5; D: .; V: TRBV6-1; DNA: TGTGCCAGCAGTGCTAGGGGGTTTAATCAGCCCCAGCATTTT; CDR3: CASSARGFNQPQHF
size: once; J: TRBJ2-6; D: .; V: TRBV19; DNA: TGTGCCAGTAGTAAACAGCCGAGCTCTGGGGCCAACGTCCTGACTTTC; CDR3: CASSKQPSSGANVLTF
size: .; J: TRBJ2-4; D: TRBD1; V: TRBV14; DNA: TGTGCCAGCAGCCTCGGGACAGTCGGCAAAAACATTCAGTACTTC; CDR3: CASSLGTVGKNIQYF
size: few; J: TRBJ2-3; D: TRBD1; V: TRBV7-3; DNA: TGTGCCCGCAGGGACAGCGCCACAGATACGCAGTATTTT; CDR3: CARRDSATDTQYF
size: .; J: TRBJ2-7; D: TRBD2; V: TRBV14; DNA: TGTGCCAGCAGCCAAGGTCGGTCTAGCGGGACGTACGAGCAGTACTTC; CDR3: CASSQGRSSGTYEQYF
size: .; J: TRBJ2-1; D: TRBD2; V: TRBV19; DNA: TGTGCCAGTAGTATAGGGGAAACTACTAGCGGGAGGACCAATGAGCAGTTCTTC; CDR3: CASSIGETTSGRTNEQFF
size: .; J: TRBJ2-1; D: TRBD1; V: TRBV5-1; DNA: TGCGCCAGCAGCTTGCGTTGGACAGGGGGTGTCAATGAGCAGTTCTTC; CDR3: CASSLRWTGGVNEQFF
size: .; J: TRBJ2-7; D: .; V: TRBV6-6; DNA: TGTGCCAGCAGTTCCTTACGGTACGAGCAGTACTTC; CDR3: CASSSLRYEQYF